The clone carrying this TCR beta chain was counted a single time. CDR1 MDHEN and CDR2 SYDVKM come from the germline V gene. The CDR3 has 17 residues. The V segment lost 3 bases and the J segment 1 base; nucleotides outside the gene matches: 10. In the source study's methods: Scientists estimated how many nucleated cells there were by amplifying reference gene primers. Clones were read by immunoSEQ multiplex PCR, and TCRdb kept only the in-frame ones, dropping some. The V and J calls and clone size come from that table; D and trimming were worked out from the DNA. The table shows roughly 190,000 clones, with 86% occurring only once. The entry originates in a study of blood T cell repertoires in COVID-19. Study overall: Sample material is recorded as cDNA or gDNA derived from T cells, B-cell-depleted T cells, or PBMCs.

The chain combines TRBV28 with TRBJ2-7; 9 bases agree with TRBD2. Sequencing was performed on peripheral blood. The TCR sequence derives from a woman aged 60-70 years with COVID-19, enrolled during active disease. The CDR3 nucleotides read TGTGCCAGCAGTTTGGGACTAGCAAAGAGCGTTTCCTACGAGCAGTACTTC. It yields the protein CASSLGLAKSVSYEQYF.